This T cell receptor (beta chain) comes out of a study of identical twins' blood T cells (dated by TCRdb to 2013 to 2014). Background on the whole study: Around 52 million Illumina reads were obtained across some 12 libraries, of which six were alpha-chain libraries and six were beta-chain libraries. The study compared TCR alpha and beta chain repertoires of three pairs of monozygous twins using next-generation sequencing to assess genetic influence on repertoire formation.

This clonotype occurred a few times. It lacks a known antigen. No much larger clone is present one base from it, and per-base qualities are unavailable. The paper as a whole reports these results and caveats: Validation by independent studies was stated to be required for the proposed role of the TCRalpha J segment in MHC recognition during thymic selection. The count of CDR3 clonotypes shared by two donors depended mainly on the product of the two donors' cloneset sizes, and twins did not clearly depart from this trend. Among the most abundant TCRbeta clonotypes, each donor shared more CDR3 sequences with her twin than with unrelated donors. Because the twins were raised together, environmental influences could not be ruled out as an explanation for the similarity between twins. V gene usage was reported to be markedly more similar within twin pairs than between unrelated donors, even among non-selected out-of-frame TCRbeta clonotypes.

The CDR3 starts with the cysteine, ends with the phenylalanine, and has 13 residues. Just the 39-base CDR3 DNA is kept, in frame starting at base 1. The V end loses 4 bases and the J end loses 4 bases, and a stretch of 8 bases separates them. Six healthy women forming three monozygous twin pairs were used as donors. Each of the three twin pairs had been raised together, and the twins in each pair were thought likely to have encountered the same infectious agents and vaccines. TCR cDNA libraries were prepared from RNA that had been isolated from peripheral blood mononuclear cells. The library was generated by 5' RACE. Sequencing relied on an Illumina Genome Analyzer IIx. The RNA-based TCR cDNA libraries were made using a previously described protocol that was modified in several ways. To prevent cross-contamination, barcodes specific to each sample were added to both ends of every TCR cDNA library during cDNA synthesis and amplification. As for the authors' bioinformatics: Between about 90,000 and nearly 550,000 clonotypes were identified per individual, and roughly 2 to 4 million CDR3-containing reads were obtained per library. After reads with improper barcode index combinations were thrown out, a cloneset for each library was built using the MiTCR software. While assembling CDR3 clonotypes, MiTCR corrected PCR and sequencing errors and either filtered or rescued low-quality reads. Artificial out-of-frame clonotypes were mapped to in-frame sequences, with one indel allowed in the CDR3, and then removed. Similarity of V and J gene usage between donors was measured as Jensen-Shannon divergence divided by mean entropy. Using fastp at Q25 and MiXCR, TCRdb reprocessed the public reads and kept productive beta chains. Each entry is one CDR3 protein sequence, shown with its most common DNA and genes. The V and J calls reflect TCRdb's pipeline rather than the authors' work. The sample profile shows fewer than 450,000 distinct CDR3 sequences; 25% to 35% of them were found once. Jointly, the top ten make up 5.5% to 7% of the sample.

This clonotype originated in a woman between 18 and 50 years old in good health. The chain links TRBV12-3 or TRBV12-4 with TRBJ1-5; a confident D gene designation cannot be given. Specimen: PBMCs. The sequenced DNA is TGTGCCAGCAGTTCTTCCGTAAATCAGCCCCAGCATTTT. This gives the protein CASSSSVNQPQHF.